Following are 17 T cell receptor beta chains from one sample sequenced in a study of patients and donors after allogeneic stem cell transplantation. TCRdb itself ran the RT-PCR reads through MiXCR, one entry per CDR3 protein. This sample has under 200,000 distinct CDR3 sequences, with 25% to 35% found just once. Sequencing was carried out using blood, either unsorted or a sorted T cell fraction (not recorded which). These receptors were taken from a human donor who was either an allogeneic HSCT recipient or a stem cell or donor lymphocyte infusion donor (not recorded which). It is not recorded whose cells these are; they may come from a transplant donor.

V is TRBV28 and J is TRBJ2-7; possibly TRBD2 for D (5 bases). Germline CDR1 MDHEN, CDR2 SYDVKM. The CDR3 contains 13 residues. Trimming stripped 6 bases from V and 0 bases from J, with 9 bases between. DNA of the CDR3: TGTGCCAGCAGGGACTCCAGCTCCTACGAGCAGTACTTC. Translation: CASRDSSSYEQYF.

This clonotype showed up many times. The chain couples TRBV7-2 to TRBJ1-5; D remains unclear. Germline V gives CDR1 SGHTA, CDR2 FQGNSA. V lost 5 bases to trimming and J lost 8 bases, with 13 bases between them. The CDR3 has 13 residues. The CDR3 DNA reads TGTGCCAGCAGCCATACGGAACGGGAGCCCCAGCATTTT. Its protein is CASSHTEREPQHF.

CDR3 DNA: TGTGCCAGCAGTCCCCAACCCTCAGCGGGGAGCGTAAGAAATGAGCAGTTCTTC. Its protein is CASSPQPSAGSVRNEQFF. The V and J genes are TRBV12-3 or TRBV12-4 and TRBJ2-1, with TRBD2 identical over 7 bases. This CDR3 comprises 18 residues. The V and J ends lost 5 bases and 7 bases, in that order; junction bases with no gene match: 20.

The table lists this clonotype with a few counts. This chain uses TRBV29-1 with TRBJ2-3, with unresolved D. The germline V gene has CDR1 SQVTM and CDR2 ANQGSEA. Trimming took off 7 bases at V and 0 bases at J, with 14 bases between the two ends. This CDR3 spans 14 amino acids. The CDR3 DNA sequence: TGCAGCGCCGCAGGCACTTGGAGCACAGATACGCAGTATTTT. This encodes CSAAGTWSTDTQYF.

The chain links TRBV3-1 to TRBJ2-2, with D hard to call. The CDR3 totals 12 residues. Trimming removed 3 bases at V and 6 bases at J, with 5 bases between. Germline-derived CDR1 and CDR2 are LGHDT and YNNKEL (reference sequence). CDR3 region: CASSHLSGELFF. For the CDR3, the DNA is TGTGCCAGCAGCCACTTATCCGGGGAGCTGTTTTTT.

This clonotype turned up a few times. The rearrangement uses TRBV9 and TRBJ2-7; possible D gene TRBD2, 5 bases. Germline loops: CDR1 SGDLS, CDR2 YYNGEE. Trimming left V 3 bases short and J 6 bases short, with 16 bases between. This CDR3 spans 14 amino acids. CDR3 region: CASSASAGGFEQYF. The CDR3, as DNA: TGTGCCAGCAGCGCCTCGGCGGGCGGGTTCGAGCAGTACTTC.

CDR3 DNA sequence: TGTGCCAGCACTCCAAGCACCGGGGAGCTGTTTTTT. This gives the protein CASTPSTGELFF. The chain links TRBV12-3 or TRBV12-4 to TRBJ2-2; D remains ambiguous. This CDR3 spans 12 amino acids. The ends were cut back, 7 bases at V and 4 bases at J, with 7 bases in the middle.

The chain carries TRBV19 and TRBJ2-2; D not certain. The V and J ends lost 3 bases and 0 bases respectively, with 8 bases between them. CDR1 and CDR2 (germline): LNHDA, SQIVND (reference sequence). The CDR3 consists of 15 residues. The DNA for the CDR3 is TGTGCCAGTAGTATTAGCTCAGCGAACACCGGGGAGCTGTTTTTT. Its translation is CASSISSANTGELFF.

In this sample, this clonotype turned up once. The gene calls are TRBV5-1 and TRBJ1-2, with unresolved D. The CDR3 loop spans 12 amino acids. CDR1 SGHRS and CDR2 YFSETQ come from the germline V gene. The germline V and J ends were trimmed by 4 bases and 4 bases, with 8 bases remaining between them. CDR3 region: CASSPRRYGYTF. DNA for the CDR3: TGCGCCAGCAGCCCTCGTCGCTATGGCTACACCTTC.

This clonotype appeared many times. This chain uses TRBV27 with TRBJ2-5; a possible D gene is TRBD2 (5 bases). V lost 7 bases, J lost 6 bases, and 9 bases lay in between. The germline V gene encodes CDR1 MNHEY and CDR2 SMNVEV (reference sequence). CDR3 length equals 11 residues. For the CDR3, the DNA is TGTGCCAGCACCCGAGGGAAGACCCAGTACTTC. This sequence encodes CASTRGKTQYF.

This clonotype was picked up a small number of times. This sequence joins TRBV12-3 or TRBV12-4 and TRBJ2-1; a possible D gene is TRBD2 (6 bases). The CDR3 is made up of 12 amino acids. Trimming took 6 bases from V and 6 from J, leaving 9 bases between them. CDR3 sequence: CASRGGVNEQFF. The CDR3 DNA reads TGTGCCAGCAGGGGGGGAGTCAATGAGCAGTTCTTC.

The gene calls are TRBV6-5 and TRBJ1-1, with 8 positions matching TRBD1. The CDR3 runs to 14 residues. Germline trimming cut 5 bases from V and 7 bases from J; bases unmatched to any gene: 9. Germline V gives CDR1 MNHEY, CDR2 SVGAGI. CDR3 residues: CASSITGGGIEAFF. CDR3 sequence (DNA): TGTGCCAGCAGTATTACAGGGGGGGGTATTGAAGCTTTCTTT.

The chain links TRBV6-1 to TRBJ1-1; unclear D gene. V was trimmed by 4 bases and J by 4 bases, leaving 13 bases between them. Germline values: CDR1 MNHNS, CDR2 SASEGT. CDR3 size: 14 residues. The CDR3 here is CASSVRGRSTEAFF. In DNA form, the CDR3 reads TGTGCCAGCAGTGTCCGGGGTCGGAGCACTGAAGCTTTCTTT.

In this sample, this clonotype turned up a few times. J is TRBJ1-2 and V is TRBV12-3 or TRBV12-4; maybe TRBD1 (5 bases). Trimming took 4 bases from V and 4 from J, leaving 19 bases between them. The CDR3 is 16 amino acids. CDR3 sequence reads: CASSSGHLGLGYGYTF. As DNA, the CDR3 is TGTGCCAGCAGTTCGGGGCACCTGGGGCTTGGCTATGGCTACACCTTC.

The chain recombines TRBV4-3 with TRBJ1-6, with D possibly being TRBD1 (5 bases). The CDR3 contains 17 residues. In germline, CDR1 is LGHNA, CDR2 YSLEER. V was clipped by 0 bases and J by 3 bases, with 12 bases between them. The CDR3 DNA reads TGCGCCAGCAGCCAAGAATGGAGGGGCTTCTATAATTCACCCCTCCACTTT. Translating gives CASSQEWRGFYNSPLHF.

Comment on this clonotype: The CDR3 does not end in the conserved phenylalanine or tryptophan, so this is likely a read error. The rearrangement links TRBV4-2 to TRBJ2-2; tentatively, D is TRBD2 (5 bases). The length of the CDR3 is 16 residues. V was shortened by 2 bases and J by 3 bases, with 13 bases between the two germline ends. In germline, CDR1 is LGHNA, CDR2 YNFKEQ. The CDR3 DNA reads as TGTGCCAGCAGCCAATACCGGGGAGTCGACACCGGGGAGCTGTTTCTT. Its protein product is CASSQYRGVDTGELFL.

This clonotype was counted only a few times. The chain couples TRBV20-1 to TRBJ1-3; no clear D gene. Trimming cost V 5 bases and J 8 bases, with 16 bases left between them. The CDR3 has 13 amino acids. The germline CDR1 and CDR2 sequences are DFQATT and SNEGSKA (reference sequence). The CDR3 nucleotides read TGCAGTGCTTCAGGCTCTAACAGCTACACCATATATTTT. This translates into CSASGSNSYTIYF.